The 13 T cell receptor beta chains in this list originate from one sample, sequenced in a study of identical twins. MiXCR was run by TCRdb on the 5' RACE reads, yielding one entry per CDR3 protein. The sample records roughly 1,500,000 distinct CDR3 sequences, about 31% being singletons. The sequenced sample consisted of cord blood. The receptors originated from a newborn girl in good health.

The chain joins TRBV12-3 or TRBV12-4 to TRBJ2-4, with D perhaps matching TRBD1 (7 bases). The CDR3 consists of 15 residues. Between the trimmed V and J ends, which lost 1 base and 6 bases, there was a span of 13 bases. CDR3 in amino acids: CASSLGQGGRNIQYF. The CDR3 nucleotides are TGTGCCAGCAGTTTAGGTCAGGGGGGTCGAAACATTCAGTACTTC.

This clonotype has a handful of counts. The chain is built from TRBV5-1 and TRBJ2-2, with D possibly TRBD2 on 6 matching bases. Germline V gives CDR1 SGHRS, CDR2 YFSETQ. V was cut by 6 bases and J by 5 bases, with 11 bases left in between. The CDR3 length is 13 residues. CDR3 in DNA: TGCGCCAGCACCCGACTAGAGACCGGGGAGCTGTTTTTT. This encodes CASTRLETGELFF. Variable domain in full (rest from reference TRBV5-1 and TRBJ2-2): KAGVTQTPRYLIKTRGQQVTLSCSPISGHRSVSWYQQTPGQGLQFLFEYFSETQRNKGNFPGRFSGRQFSNSRSEMNVSTLELGDSALYLCASTRLETGELFFGEGSRLTVL.

V is TRBV6-2 or TRBV6-3 and J is TRBJ2-6; D perhaps matches TRBD2 (5 bases). Trimming removed 7 bases at V and 2 bases at J, with 6 bases between. The CDR3 loop spans 13 amino acids. Germline V lookup: CDR1 MNHEY, CDR2 SVGEGT. CDR3 region: CASMGAGANVLTF. CDR3 in DNA: TGTGCCAGCATGGGAGCTGGGGCCAACGTCCTGACTTTC.

This sequence joins TRBV5-1 and TRBJ2-5, with 11 nucleotides matching TRBD1. Germline-derived CDR1 and CDR2 are SGHRS and YFSETQ. J was trimmed by 5 bases and V by 0 bases; bases with no gene match: 9. The CDR3 is 17 residues long. Here the CDR3 DNA reads TGCGCCAGCAGCTTGGGGACAGGGGGCCCTCCGAGGGAGACCCAGTACTTC. It encodes CASSLGTGGPPRETQYF.

This clonotype was seen a handful of times. This chain connects TRBV12-3 or TRBV12-4 to TRBJ2-6; 13 bases match TRBD2. The V segment lost 5 bases and the J segment 4 bases; nucleotides outside the gene matches: 11. The CDR3 runs to 19 residues. The CDR3 DNA sequence: TGTGCCAGCAGTCCAGGACTAGCGGGAGTAGTGAAAGGGGCCAACGTCCTGACTTTC. Translation gives CASSPGLAGVVKGANVLTF.

This chain links TRBV5-1 with TRBJ2-1; D gene unclear. The CDR3 runs to 16 residues. Germline CDR1 reads SGHRS; CDR2 reads YFSETQ. The V end lost 5 bases, the J end lost 0 bases, and 15 bases lay between the germline ends. In DNA form, the CDR3 reads TGCGCCAGCAGGTTAAATCGCGTTGGCTCCTACAATGAGCAGTTCTTC. Encoded protein: CASRLNRVGSYNEQFF.

This clonotype has more than one count but fewer than ten. V gene TRBV29-1 combines with J gene TRBJ2-4; 10 bases map to TRBD2. The CDR3 covers 18 residues. Per germline, CDR1 SQVTM and CDR2 ANQGSEA. V gave up 6 bases and J gave up 6 bases; unmatched junction bases: 20. Here the CDR3 reads CSVVIGRGLAGAANIQYF. The CDR3 coding sequence is TGCAGCGTGGTCATAGGTCGCGGGCTAGCGGGAGCGGCAAACATTCAGTACTTC.

There are a few counts of this clonotype. The chain is built from TRBV7-9 and TRBJ2-1, with TRBD2 matching 7 bases. This CDR3 comprises 15 residues. J was trimmed by 4 bases and V by 5 bases; bases with no gene match: 8. Germline V gives CDR1 SEHNR, CDR2 FQNEAQ (reference sequence). The CDR3 loop reads CASSNVLAEYNEQFF. CDR3 nucleotide sequence: TGTGCCAGCAGCAACGTGCTAGCGGAATACAATGAGCAGTTCTTC.

This clonotype was counted a few times. V and J are TRBV27 and TRBJ1-1, with D possibly matching TRBD1 (6 bases). Germline V gene data show CDR1 as MNHEY and CDR2 as SMNVEV (reference sequence). The germline V and J ends were trimmed by 0 bases and 6 bases, with 14 bases remaining between them. This CDR3 spans 15 amino acids. CDR3 loop: CASSLSAQGRAEAFF. The CDR3 nucleotides are TGTGCCAGCAGTTTATCGGCCCAGGGGAGGGCTGAAGCTTTCTTT.

V gene TRBV30 combines with J gene TRBJ1-6, with unresolved D. CDR3 length equals 14 residues. Germline V lookup: CDR1 GTSNPN, CDR2 SVGIG (reference sequence). Trimming pared 0 bases from V and 5 bases from J, leaving 8 bases between. CDR3 in DNA: TGTGCCTGGAGTGTAGAGGAGAATAATTCACCCCTCCACTTT. Translated: CAWSVEENNSPLHF.

This clonotype was seen a handful of times. The chain employs TRBV27 and TRBJ2-3; no definite D call. V lost 4 bases to trimming and J lost 2 bases, with 10 bases between them. Germline V gene lookup returns CDR1 MNHEY and CDR2 SMNVEV (reference sequence). This CDR3 spans 14 amino acids. The CDR3 coding sequence is TGTGCCAGCAGTTATTGGACCGACACAGATACGCAGTATTTT. It is translated as CASSYWTDTDTQYF.

The chain couples TRBV10-3 to TRBJ2-1; D might be TRBD1 (6 bases). V was shortened by 10 bases and J by 1 base, with 17 bases between the two germline ends. CDR3 length: 15 amino acids. CDR1 and CDR2 (germline): ENHRY, SYGVKD. DNA of the CDR3: TGTGCCACCCACGTCAAAAGGGGGTCCTACAATGAGCAGTTCTTC. Translating it yields CATHVKRGSYNEQFF.

This clonotype occurred once. J is TRBJ1-6 and V is TRBV10-3, with 8 positions matching TRBD1. Germline CDR1 is ENHRY and CDR2 is SYGVKD. The CDR3 runs to 15 residues. V trimming: 0 bases; J trimming: 9 bases; junction bases outside the gene matches: 4. Here the CDR3 reads CAISESTGVGSPLHF. Here the CDR3 DNA reads TGTGCCATCAGTGAGTCGACAGGGGTTGGTTCACCCCTCCACTTT.